The 22 T cell receptor beta chains below all came from one sample that was sequenced in a study of shared clonotypes between healthy human individuals. TCRdb's copy holds only in-frame clones and misses some; the assay was immunoSEQ multiplex PCR. The table records over 400,000 clones, over 75% of them present only once. Specimen: PBMCs. These receptors were taken from a woman aged 40-49 years in good health. Some clones in this sample may be carry-over from other donors' samples.

The chain joins TRBV19 to TRBJ1-1; no definite D call. From germline, CDR1 is LNHDA and CDR2 SQIVND (reference sequence). The CDR3 runs 12 residues. The V end lost 2 bases, the J end lost 3 bases, and 4 bases lay between the germline ends. The CDR3 protein is CASSIRDTEAFF. CDR3 sequence (DNA): TGTGCCAGTAGTATACGAGACACTGAAGCTTTCTTT.

Notes on this clone: A single base is all that separates this from a far larger clone, so a read error is likely. This chain links TRBV9 with TRBJ1-4, with 7 bases aligning to TRBD1. The V gene's germline CDR1 is SGDLS and CDR2 YYNGEE. The CDR3 extends over 14 amino acids. The ends lost 3 bases at V and 5 bases at J; junction bases unmatched: 4. The chain's CDR3 is CASSATGMNEKLFF. The CDR3 coding sequence is TGTGCCAGCAGCGCGACAGGGATGAATGAAAAACTGTTTTTT.

The chain couples TRBV21-1 to TRBJ2-7; TRBD1 is the table's D call, not checked against the DNA. TRBV21-1 is annotated as a pseudogene. The CDR3 covers 20 residues. The CDR3 DNA follows: TGTGCCAGCAGCAAACCCATCCCCACCTTTCCCGGGACAGGCCTCTACGAGCAGTACTTC. Its translation: CASSKPIPTFPGTGLYEQYF.

As to this clone: Within the sample, other DNA sequences also encode this same CDR3. The chain uses TRBV29-1 and TRBJ2-7; no firm D call. The CDR3 is 12 residues long. Per germline, CDR1 SQVTM and CDR2 ANQGSEA. V gave up 0 bases and J gave up 3 bases, with 6 bases separating them. The CDR3 spells CSVEDRGYEQYF. CDR3 DNA sequence: TGCAGCGTTGAAGACAGAGGCTACGAGCAGTACTTC.

The J gene is TRBJ1-2, the V gene TRBV6-1, with D perhaps matching TRBD1 (6 bases). Germline V gene data show CDR1 as MNHNS and CDR2 as SASEGT. Trimming removed 11 bases at V and 7 bases at J, with 14 bases between. CDR3 length: 11 residues. The chain's CDR3 is CAGLLGGGYTF. As DNA, the CDR3 is TGTGCCGGCCTGTTAGGGGGTGGCTACACCTTC.

About this clone: A read error is the likely source, as a far larger clone sits one nucleotide away. This CDR3 fails to terminate in the conserved phenylalanine or tryptophan, so it likely reflects a read error. The V and J genes are TRBV6-5 and TRBJ2-7; 10 bases map to TRBD2. Germline V gene lookup returns CDR1 MNHEY and CDR2 SVGAGI. V shed 2 bases and J 2 bases; nucleotides not matched to a gene: 6. CDR3 length: 16 residues. The CDR3 sequence is CASSYARTSGTYEQYL. Written as DNA, the CDR3 is TGTGCCAGCAGTTACGCACGGACTAGCGGTACCTACGAGCAGTACTTA.

This rearrangement joins TRBV2 to TRBJ1-1; D uncertain. The germline V gene has CDR1 SNHLY and CDR2 FYNNEI. The CDR3 runs to 12 residues. V dropped 8 bases and J dropped 1 base, with 8 bases sitting between them. This CDR3 reads CASGVRNTEAFF. The CDR3 DNA sequence: TGTGCCAGCGGGGTTAGGAACACTGAAGCTTTCTTT.

The CDR3 sequence is CASSISGTPEQYF. CDR3 bases: TGCGCCAGCAGTATTAGCGGGACCCCCGAGCAGTACTTC. The chain links TRBV10-2 to TRBJ2-7; 8 bases fit TRBD2. The CDR3 loop spans 13 amino acids. The V gene's germline CDR1 is WSHSY and CDR2 SAAADI. Germline trimming cut 5 bases from V and 6 bases from J; bases unmatched to any gene: 6.

A single count supports this clone. The CDR3 sequence: CASSPSRVNEQFF. The CDR3 DNA reads as TGTGCCAGCAGCCCTTCGAGGGTCAATGAGCAGTTCTTC. The chain links TRBV7-9 to TRBJ2-1; D might be TRBD2 (5 bases). The CDR3 has 13 amino acids. Trimming left V 5 bases short and J 6 bases short, with 11 bases between. Germline V CDR1 and CDR2: SEHNR, FQNEAQ (reference sequence).

Worth noting for this clone: The likely explanation is a read error, given a far larger clone one base away. V is TRBV2 and J is TRBJ1-4; possibly TRBD1 for D (6 bases). Germline CDR1 reads SNHLY; CDR2 reads FYNNEI. V lost 7 bases and J 8 bases, leaving 11 bases between the germline ends. The length of the CDR3 is 12 residues. The CDR3 sequence: CASIPTGEKLFF. The CDR3 nucleotides are TGTGCCAGCATCCCAACAGGGGAAAAACTGTTTTTT.

Notes on this clone: A far larger clone is just one base off, so this is likely a read error. CDR3 in DNA: TGTGCCAGCAGTAGTAGCGGGACAGGGAGCGGCTACACCTTC. Amino acids: CASSSSGTGSGYTF. The chain recombines TRBV7-2 with TRBJ1-2; 9 bases are shared with TRBD1. Germline CDR1 is SGHTA and CDR2 is FQGNSA. With V trimmed by 6 bases and J by 8 bases, 10 bases remained unmatched. The CDR3 consists of 14 residues. The full variable domain, in which reference TRBV7-2 and TRBJ1-2 provide the parts outside the CDR3, is GAGVSQSPSNKVTEKGKDVELRCDPISGHTALYWYRQSLGQGLEFLIYFQGNSAPDKSGLPSDRFSAERTGGSVSTLTIQRTQQEDSAVYLCASSSSGTGSGYTFGSGTRLTVV.

The rearrangement links TRBV5-1 to TRBJ2-6; 9 bases line up with TRBD1. V dropped 0 bases and J dropped 2; count of bases not matched to a gene: 0. The CDR3 contains 16 residues. Looked up from germline, CDR1 is SGHRS and CDR2 is YFSETQ. CDR3: CASSLGQGAGANVLTF. In DNA form, the CDR3 reads TGCGCCAGCAGCTTGGGACAGGGGGCTGGGGCCAACGTCCTGACTTTC.

The chain uses TRBV5-6 and TRBJ1-1; 8 bases are a match to TRBD1. The trim removed 0 bases at V and 4 bases at J, leaving 5 bases unmatched. This CDR3 has 15 amino acids. Germline V gives CDR1 SGHDT, CDR2 YYEEEE. This CDR3 is CASSLGQGARTEAFF. The CDR3 DNA reads TGTGCCAGCAGCTTGGGGCAGGGGGCGCGCACTGAAGCTTTCTTT.

Regarding this clone: A far larger clone is a single base away, which makes a read error likely. The chain joins TRBV5-6 to TRBJ2-2; a weak D match, TRBD1 (6 bases). The CDR3 loop spans 16 amino acids. Per the germline V gene, CDR1 is SGHDT and CDR2 is YYEEEE. The CDR3 sequence: CASSRLTARDTGEPFF. CDR3 sequence (DNA): TGTGCCAGCAGCCGCCTAACAGCCAGGGACACCGGGGAGCCGTTTTTT. The whole variable domain, filled in from reference TRBV5-6 and TRBJ2-2, reads DAGVTQSPTHLIKTRGQQVTLRCSPKSGHDTVSWYQQALGQGPQFIFQYYEEEERQRGNFPDRFSGHQFPNYSSELNVNALLLGDSALYLCASSRLTARDTGEPFFGEGSRLTVL.

V usage is TRBV4-1 and J usage is TRBJ1-1, with TRBD1 matching 7 bases. With 4 bases clipped from V and 0 bases from J, the junction kept 5 bases outside the gene matches. The germline V gene encodes CDR1 MGHRA and CDR2 YSYEKL. This CDR3 is 15 amino acids long. This chain's CDR3 is CASSRRQGLNTEAFF. The CDR3 region has the DNA TGCGCCAGCAGCCGCCGACAGGGCCTGAACACTGAAGCTTTCTTT.

A remark on this clone: The sample has other DNA sequences that encode this CDR3 too. The V call is TRBV19, the J call TRBJ1-5; possible D gene TRBD1, 5 bases. Germline CDR1 LNHDA, CDR2 SQIVND (reference sequence). Trimming took off 1 base at V and 5 bases at J, with 6 bases between the two ends. This CDR3 comprises 13 residues. CDR3 sequence: CASSIGRDQPQHF. The CDR3 nucleotides read TGTGCCAGTAGTATAGGCAGGGATCAGCCCCAGCATTTT.

The chain employs TRBV19 and TRBJ2-7, with D perhaps TRBD2 (6 bases). V lost 5 bases to trimming and J lost 0 bases, with 14 bases between them. The CDR3 is made up of 15 amino acids. CDR1 LNHDA and CDR2 SQIVND come from the germline V gene (reference sequence). The chain's CDR3 is CASSPPGLSSYEQYF. In DNA form, the CDR3 reads TGTGCCAGTAGTCCGCCGGGACTCAGCTCCTACGAGCAGTACTTC.

The sample holds a few counts of this clone. V and J are TRBV9 and TRBJ2-5; tentative D call: TRBD1 (6 bases). The CDR3 covers 15 residues. V lost 0 bases, J lost 5 bases, and 14 bases lay in between. Germline V gene data show CDR1 as SGDLS and CDR2 as YYNGEE. CDR3 sequence: CASSVGGQASETQYF. The CDR3 DNA reads TGTGCCAGCAGCGTAGGGGGACAAGCTTCGGAGACCCAGTACTTC.

The chain has TRBV18 and TRBJ2-7, with D possibly being TRBD2 (5 bases). V was shortened by 3 bases and J by 1 base, with 10 bases between the two germline ends. Germline CDR1 reads KGHSH; CDR2 reads LQKENI. The CDR3 is 14 amino acids. The CDR3 here is CASSPNRDSYEQYF. The CDR3 DNA follows: TGTGCCAGCTCACCCAACCGGGATTCCTACGAGCAGTACTTC.

This sequence joins TRBV7-6 and TRBJ2-1; 8 nucleotides match TRBD2. Unmatched junction bases numbered 3, after V lost 5 bases and J lost 3 bases. Germline loops: CDR1 SGHVS, CDR2 FNYEAQ. This CDR3 spans 14 amino acids. CDR3 protein: CASSPREGYNEQFF. In nucleotides, the CDR3 is TGTGCCAGCAGCCCTCGGGAGGGCTACAATGAGCAGTTCTTC.

The genes are TRBV7-3 and TRBJ1-6; D gene ambiguous. CDR1 is SGHTA and CDR2 is FQGTGA in the germline V gene. The ends were cut back, 5 bases at V and 5 bases at J, with 7 bases in the middle. The CDR3 has 13 amino acids. The CDR3 DNA reads TGTGCCAGCAGCCAGAATAATAATTCACCCCTCCACTTT. The encoded protein is CASSQNNNSPLHF.

The gene calls are TRBV25-1 and TRBJ2-1; D unclear. Germline V gene lookup returns CDR1 MGHDK and CDR2 SYGVNS. V gave up 5 bases and J gave up 10 bases, with 9 bases separating them. The CDR3 sequence is 11 residues long. In DNA form, the CDR3 reads TGTGCCAGCAGTCGGACCCGGGAGCAGTTCTTC. The encoded protein is CASSRTREQFF.